The 14 T cell receptor beta chains below were found in one sample sequenced in a study of spatial heterogeneity in lung cancer. TCRdb itself ran the 5' RACE reads through MiXCR, one entry per CDR3 protein. Of around 98,000 distinct CDR3 sequences listed, around 19% are singletons. As to time point: blood at routine non-recurrence follow-up after resection. The source was PBMCs, collected at follow-up. The receptors stem from a male donor with early-stage non-small cell lung cancer.

The V call is TRBV7-2, the J call TRBJ2-2, with 12 bases aligning to TRBD1. CDR1 and CDR2 from the germline V gene are SGHTA and FQGNSA. The CDR3 has 18 amino acids. V lost 5 bases, J lost 0 bases, and 7 bases stayed unmatched. The CDR3 loop is CASSRTGTGGANTGELFF. The DNA of the CDR3 is TGTGCCAGCAGCCGTACCGGGACAGGGGGCGCGAACACCGGGGAGCTGTTTTTT.

The V and J genes are TRBV29-1 and TRBJ1-5; D may be TRBD1 (6 bases). V was trimmed by 4 bases and J by 6 bases, leaving 13 bases between them. CDR3 length equals 13 residues. CDR1 SQVTM and CDR2 ANQGSEA come from the germline V gene. The CDR3 coding sequence is TGCAGCGTTGGGCAGGGGTTCGGTCAGCCCCAGCATTTT. This translates into CSVGQGFGQPQHF.

The CDR3 DNA reads TGTGCCAGCAGCTTAGAACAGGGGATCCCAGGGGCTTTCTTT. Its protein product is CASSLEQGIPGAFF. The V and J genes are TRBV5-5 and TRBJ1-1, with 7 bases identical to TRBD1. The germline gives CDR1 SGHKS, CDR2 YYEKEE (reference sequence). Germline trimming cut 2 bases from V and 11 bases from J; bases unmatched to any gene: 12. The CDR3 length is 14 residues.

The CDR3 DNA sequence: TGTGCCAGTAACCAGGGCCTGGGAGGGAAGGCCGGGGAGCTGTTTTTT. Its translation is CASNQGLGGKAGELFF. The chain uses TRBV19 and TRBJ2-2; 7 positions agree with TRBD2. Per germline, CDR1 LNHDA and CDR2 SQIVND (reference sequence). With 7 bases clipped from V and 6 bases from J, the junction kept 14 bases outside the gene matches. The length of the CDR3 is 16 residues.

This clonotype was picked up many times. V gene TRBV20-1 combines with J gene TRBJ1-3; D remains ambiguous. The V end was cut by 6 bases, the J end by 1 base, with 13 bases between. The length of the CDR3 is 14 residues. Germline assignment: CDR1 DFQATT and CDR2 SNEGSKA (reference sequence). The CDR3 sequence is CSALWVSSGNTIYF. In DNA, the CDR3 is TGCAGTGCCCTATGGGTATCTTCTGGAAACACCATATATTTT.

A few counts support this clonotype. The chain recombines TRBV3-1 with TRBJ1-1; the match to TRBD1 covers 12 bases. Trimming took 5 bases from V and 4 from J; bases not matched to a gene: 8. Germline lookup yields CDR1 LGHDT and CDR2 YNNKEL (reference sequence). The CDR3 loop spans 16 amino acids. CDR3 coding DNA: TGTGCCAGCAGCATGAGGGACAGGGGGCATATCACTGAAGCTTTCTTT. This codes for CASSMRDRGHITEAFF.

The V and J genes are TRBV24-1 and TRBJ2-3; D call uncertain. V was trimmed by 1 base and J by 0 bases, leaving 10 bases between them. The germline gives CDR1 KGHDR, CDR2 SFDVKD. CDR3 length equals 16 residues. CDR3 in amino acids: CATSDFSRTSTDTQYF. CDR3 sequence (DNA): TGTGCCACCAGTGATTTCTCCAGGACCAGCACAGATACGCAGTATTTT.

This clonotype was observed at least ten times. The gene calls are TRBV7-2 and TRBJ1-1; D not certain. The V gene lost 2 bases and the J gene lost 6 bases, with 16 bases spanning the gap. The CDR3 runs 15 residues. Germline assignment: CDR1 SGHTA and CDR2 FQGNSA. CDR3 coding DNA: TGTGCCAGCAGCTTACAATCTAAGGGAATAGCTGAAGCTTTCTTT. It specifies CASSLQSKGIAEAFF.

The rearrangement uses TRBV7-2 and TRBJ1-2; the match to TRBD1 covers 8 bases. Germline V gene lookup returns CDR1 SGHTA and CDR2 FQGNSA. V dropped 5 bases and J dropped 5; count of bases not matched to a gene: 7. The CDR3 is 14 amino acids. The CDR3 coding sequence is TGTGCCAGCAGCCGCGACAGGGGTGGATATGGCTACACCTTC. It translates to CASSRDRGGYGYTF.

The J gene is TRBJ1-2, the V gene TRBV12-5; unclear D gene. The germline V gene encodes CDR1 LGHNT and CDR2 FRNRAP. The germline V and J ends were trimmed by 2 bases and 6 bases, with 13 bases remaining between them. The CDR3 length is 14 residues. DNA for the CDR3: TGTGCTAGTGGTTTGAGCGTCGTCTCGAATGGCTACACCTTC. This sequence encodes CASGLSVVSNGYTF.

There are a few counts of this clonotype. This chain joins TRBV19 and TRBJ2-2; maybe TRBD2 (5 bases). The CDR3 has 14 amino acids. Germline lookup yields CDR1 LNHDA and CDR2 SQIVND (reference sequence). Trimming removed 4 bases from V and 6 bases from J, with 12 bases in between. As DNA, the CDR3 is TGTGCCAGTAGTACCCTCTCTAGCCCCGGGGAGCTGTTTTTT. Translated: CASSTLSSPGELFF. The entire variable domain, with the rest obtained from reference TRBV19 and TRBJ2-2, is as follows: DGGITQSPKYLFRKEGQNVTLSCEQNLNHDAMYWYRQDPGQGLRLIYYSQIVNDFQKGDIAEGYSVSREKKESFPLTVTSAQKNPTAFYLCASSTLSSPGELFFGEGSRLTVL.

The chain is built from TRBV9 and TRBJ2-3, with TRBD1 matching 9 bases. V gave up 4 bases and J gave up 4 bases; unmatched junction bases: 10. Per germline, CDR1 SGDLS and CDR2 YYNGEE. This CDR3 is 16 amino acids long. For the CDR3, the DNA is TGTGCCAGCAGCTTTCTGGGACAGGGATTTTCAGATACGCAGTATTTT. As protein: CASSFLGQGFSDTQYF.

This clonotype was counted only a few times. This sequence joins TRBV6-5 and TRBJ1-1; 7 bases match TRBD1. The CDR3 contains 15 residues. V gave up 5 bases and J gave up 5 bases; unmatched junction bases: 11. Per the germline V gene, CDR1 is MNHEY and CDR2 is SVGAGI. This CDR3 reads CASSDRQGWYTEAFF. The CDR3 DNA follows: TGTGCCAGCAGTGATAGACAGGGATGGTATACTGAAGCTTTCTTT.

The CDR3 protein is CASSGGTGVTEAFF. The CDR3, as DNA: TGTGCCAGCAGTGGGGGGACAGGGGTCACTGAAGCTTTCTTT. The rearrangement uses TRBV6-1 and TRBJ1-1; 10 bases agree with TRBD1. Germline V gives CDR1 MNHNS, CDR2 SASEGT. This CDR3 contains 14 residues. Trimming took 4 bases from V and 4 from J; bases not matched to a gene: 3.